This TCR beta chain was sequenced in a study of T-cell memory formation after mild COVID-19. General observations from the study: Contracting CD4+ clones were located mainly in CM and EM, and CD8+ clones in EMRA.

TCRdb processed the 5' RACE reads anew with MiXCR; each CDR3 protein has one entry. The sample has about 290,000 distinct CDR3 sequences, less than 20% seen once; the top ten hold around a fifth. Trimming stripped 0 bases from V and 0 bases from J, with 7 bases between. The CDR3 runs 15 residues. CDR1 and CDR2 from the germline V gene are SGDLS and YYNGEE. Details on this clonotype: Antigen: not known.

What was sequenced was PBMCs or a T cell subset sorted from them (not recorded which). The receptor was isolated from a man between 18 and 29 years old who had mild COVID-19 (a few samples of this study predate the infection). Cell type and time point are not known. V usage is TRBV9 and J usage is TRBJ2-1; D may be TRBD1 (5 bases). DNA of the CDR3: TGTGCCAGCAGCGTAGATACAGGCTCCTACAATGAGCAGTTCTTC. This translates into CASSVDTGSYNEQFF.